Below, 8 T cell receptor beta chains from the same sample are listed, as sequenced in a study of blood T cell repertoires in COVID-19. Profiled with immunoSEQ multiplex PCR; TCRdb holds only in-frame clones, not every one. The sample comprises fewer than 400,000 clones, approximately 90% of which are singletons, and around 10% rests with the top ten. Sequencing was carried out using PBMCs or T cells enriched from blood (not recorded which). These receptors all come from a woman aged 18-29 years who had recovered from COVID-19.

The sample holds one count of this clone. The chain carries TRBV4-3 and TRBJ1-6; D is unresolved. From germline, CDR1 is LGHNA and CDR2 YSLEER. The CDR3 is 16 residues long. V lost 0 bases to trimming and J lost 0 bases, with 6 bases between them. The CDR3 sequence: CASSQDRSSYNSPLHF. In nucleotides, the CDR3 is TGCGCCAGCAGCCAAGATCGGAGCTCCTATAATTCACCCCTCCACTTT.

The chain carries TRBV7-9 and TRBJ2-3, with D maybe TRBD2 (6 bases). V was clipped by 5 bases and J by 0 bases, with 24 bases between them. Germline lookup yields CDR1 SEHNR and CDR2 FQNEAQ (reference sequence). There are 19 residues in the CDR3. The DNA of the CDR3 is TGTGCCAGCAGCAAGAGCACCACTAGCCTGGCCGCTAGCACAGATACGCAGTATTTT. Translated, it gives CASSKSTTSLAASTDTQYF.

In its sample, this clone was seen once. V is TRBV15 and J is TRBJ1-4; D uncertain. The germline CDR1 and CDR2 sequences are LNHNV and YYDKDF (reference sequence). The CDR3 sequence is 14 residues long. Between the trimmed V and J ends, which lost 0 bases and 8 bases, there was a span of 10 bases. The CDR3 reads CATSRDRGYEKLFF. The CDR3 DNA reads as TGTGCCACCAGCAGAGATCGGGGATACGAAAAACTGTTTTTT.

The V call is TRBV5-1, the J call TRBJ1-4, with 10 nucleotides matching TRBD1. The trim removed 4 bases at V and 7 bases at J, leaving 7 bases unmatched. This CDR3 has 15 amino acids. Germline V gene sequence: CDR1 SGHRS, CDR2 YFSETQ. For the CDR3, the DNA is TGCGCCAGCAGCACCGGGACAGGGGAGGCTGAAAAACTGTTTTTT. This encodes CASSTGTGEAEKLFF. The full variable domain, completed using reference TRBV5-1 and TRBJ1-4, is KAGVTQTPRYLIKTRGQQVTLSCSPISGHRSVSWYQQTPGQGLQFLFEYFSETQRNKGNFPGRFSGRQFSNSRSEMNVSTLELGDSALYLCASSTGTGEAEKLFFGSGTQLSVL.

The chain uses TRBV5-8 and TRBJ1-5; no clear D gene. The CDR3 has 15 amino acids. V shed 2 bases and J shed 0 bases, with 9 bases lying between them. Germline CDR1 SGHTS, CDR2 YDEGEE. CDR3 nucleotide sequence: TGTGCCAGCAGCTTTGCAAACTATAGCAATCAGCCCCAGCATTTT. Residues: CASSFANYSNQPQHF.

The V and J genes are TRBV6-5 and TRBJ2-5; 13 bases are shared with TRBD2. V was pared by 6 bases and J by 5 bases, with 6 bases of the junction left unmatched. Per the germline V gene, CDR1 is MNHEY and CDR2 is SVGAGI. CDR3 length equals 15 residues. The CDR3, as DNA: TGTGCCAGCAGCCTCGGGACTAGCGGGAAGGAGACCCAGTACTTC. It encodes CASSLGTSGKETQYF.

This clone was seen once. The chain carries TRBV28 and TRBJ1-3; D is ambiguous. The CDR3 spans 13 residues. The germline V gene encodes CDR1 MDHEN and CDR2 SYDVKM. Trimming stripped 6 bases from V and 0 bases from J, with 6 bases between. The CDR3 loop reads CASSLYSGNTIYF. CDR3 coding DNA: TGTGCCAGCAGCCTATACTCTGGAAACACCATATATTTT.

This clone occurred once. The chain couples TRBV28 to TRBJ2-7; D is possibly TRBD2 (6 bases). CDR1 MDHEN and CDR2 SYDVKM come from the germline V gene. V was shortened by 3 bases and J by 4 bases, with 13 bases between the two germline ends. This CDR3 is 14 amino acids long. CDR3 nucleotide sequence: TGTGCCAGCAGTTTGCTTACGGGGGAATACGAGCAGTACTTC. It is translated as CASSLLTGEYEQYF.